A selection of T cell receptor beta chains follows, all from one sample in a study of T cells in Graves' hyperthyroidism and ophthalmopathy. One entry per CDR3 protein results from TCRdb running MiXCR on the multiplex PCR reads. The table lists around 570,000 distinct CDR3 sequences, about 20% of them singletons. Sequenced: blood. The receptors here all came from a man aged 40-49 years with Graves' ophthalmopathy. Both conserved end residues are part of each CDR3. D genes are given only for firm matches. The size of a clone is reported for some rows only, either as once, few or many, or as a class for expanded clones.

V	D	length	J	size	CDR3	DNA
TRBV6-1	NA	13	TRBJ1-1	few	CASRGSLDTEAFF	TGTGCCAGCAGGGGTAGTTTGGACACTGAAGCTTTCTTT
TRBV7-2	TRBD2	15	TRBJ2-2	many	CASSLSGRPDGELFF	TGTGCCAGCAGCCTTAGCGGGAGGCCGGACGGGGAGCTGTTTTTT
TRBV5-1	NA	16	TRBJ1-2	few	CASSLGAELRGYGYTF	TGCGCCAGCAGCTTGGGGGCCGAACTAAGGGGCTATGGCTACACCTTC
TRBV6-5	NA	16	TRBJ2-4	NA	CASSYSGFLAKNIQYF	TGTGCCAGCAGTTACTCAGGGTTCTTAGCCAAAAACATTCAGTACTTC
TRBV20-1	TRBD1	13	TRBJ1-2	NA	CSARGQGNYGYTF	TGCAGTGCTAGGGGACAGGGAAACTATGGCTACACCTTC
TRBV7-2	TRBD1	17	TRBJ2-4	many	CASSPVGTGVAKNIQYF	TGTGCCAGCAGCCCAGTCGGGACAGGGGTAGCCAAAAACATTCAGTACTTC
TRBV5-1	NA	15	TRBJ2-3	NA	CASRDVFYSTDTQYF	TGCGCCAGTAGGGACGTATTTTATAGCACAGATACGCAGTATTTT
TRBV2	NA	14	TRBJ1-1	NA	CASNLGGGSTEAFF	TGTGCCAGCAACCTAGGAGGGGGGAGCACTGAAGCTTTCTTT
TRBV12-3/TRBV12-4	NA	14	TRBJ1-6	many	CASSLTGSNSPLHF	TGTGCCAGCAGTTTAACAGGCAGTAATTCACCCCTCCACTTT
TRBV15	NA	17	TRBJ1-4	NA	CATRAGGAGTENEKLFF	TGTGCCACCAGAGCCGGGGGCGCCGGGACGGAGAATGAAAAACTGTTTTTT
TRBV6-1	NA	14	TRBJ1-2	many	CASSEGVGAYGYTF	TGTGCCAGCAGTGAAGGGGTGGGGGCCTATGGCTACACCTTC
TRBV3-1	TRBD2	16	TRBJ2-2	many	CASSPTSGRNTGELFF	TGTGCCAGCAGCCCCACTAGCGGGAGGAACACCGGGGAGCTGTTTTTT
TRBV3-1	TRBD1	15	TRBJ2-1	many	CASSLGRTGSNEQFF	TGTGCCAGCAGCCTGGGGAGGACAGGGAGCAATGAGCAGTTCTTC
TRBV3-1	TRBD1	17	TRBJ2-2	NA	CASSPSPGTGATGELFF	TGTGCCAGCAGCCCATCGCCAGGGACAGGCGCCACCGGGGAGCTGTTTTTT
TRBV20-1	NA	13	TRBJ2-7	few	CSAEAGATYEQYF	TGCAGTGCCGAGGCAGGGGCAACCTACGAGCAGTACTTC
TRBV5-5	TRBD1	16	TRBJ2-2	NA	CASSWGGTGGTGELFF	TGTGCCAGCAGTTGGGGGGGGACAGGGGGCACCGGGGAGCTGTTTTTT
TRBV12-3/TRBV12-4	TRBD1	18	TRBJ1-2	few	CASSLTRQGALGNYGYTF	TGTGCCAGCAGTTTAACGAGGCAGGGGGCGCTTGGGAACTATGGCTACACCTTC
TRBV6-1	NA	14	TRBJ2-2	NA	CASYSQANTGELFF	TGTGCCAGCTATTCTCAGGCGAACACCGGGGAGCTGTTTTTT
TRBV6-1	NA	12	TRBJ1-2	NA	CASTGPARGYTF	TGTGCCAGCACGGGACCCGCGCGGGGCTACACCTTC
TRBV7-2	NA	14	TRBJ1-2	NA	CASSLGQASYGYTF	TGTGCCAGCAGCTTAGGCCAGGCCTCCTATGGCTACACCTTC
TRBV9	NA	17	TRBJ2-7	NA	CASSPRGGDTALAEQYF	TGTGCCAGCAGCCCCCGAGGGGGGGACACGGCTCTAGCCGAGCAGTACTTC
TRBV7-2	NA	15	TRBJ2-7	many	CASSLVWSASYEQYF	TGTGCCAGCAGCTTAGTTTGGTCAGCCTCCTACGAGCAGTACTTC
TRBV14	NA	12	TRBJ1-1	many	CASSQVRTEAFF	TGTGCCAGCAGCCAAGTGCGCACTGAAGCTTTCTTT
TRBV10-3	TRBD1	16	TRBJ1-1	few	CAIRGGQDLMNTEAFF	TGTGCCATCAGGGGAGGACAGGATCTCATGAACACTGAAGCTTTCTTT
TRBV7-3	NA	15	TRBJ2-1	many	CASSLSVGSMNEQFF	TGTGCCAGCAGCTTAAGTGTAGGGTCGATGAATGAGCAGTTCTTC
TRBV5-6	TRBD2	13	TRBJ2-1	NA	CASSRTRMHEQFF	TGTGCCAGCAGCCGGACTAGGATGCATGAGCAGTTCTTC
TRBV7-3	NA	14	TRBJ2-2	NA	CASSLTDNTGELFF	TGTGCCAGCAGCTTAACAGACAACACCGGGGAGCTGTTTTTT
TRBV20-1	NA	14	TRBJ2-3	many	CSARVGLTTDTQYF	TGCAGTGCTAGAGTAGGGCTAACCACAGATACGCAGTATTTT